The clone carrying this T cell receptor (beta chain) has just a few counts. Its antigen is as yet unknown. A junction boundary mismatches the germline segment, possibly from a read error. The CDR3 is 13 residues long. CDR1 and CDR2 (germline): LNHNV, YYDKDF (reference sequence). This sample was included in a study of beta chain features in type 1 diabetes. Every isolated RNA sample was fully reverse transcribed, so sequencing captured expressed TCRB transcripts. Clones were sequenced by immunoSEQ multiplex PCR, and TCRdb holds only the in-frame ones, with some missing. The data show about 340,000 clones, around 9% seen once. Findings and caveats of the study: Naive, central memory and Treg TCRB repertoires seemed to resemble each other more closely in patients than they did in healthy donors. Moderate yet significant TCRB CDR3 shortening was seen in Type 1 diabetes patients in all four CD4+ subsets.

The TCR originated in a man aged 25 to 45 with type 1 diabetes. Input material: central memory CD4+ T cells from blood. This chain links TRBV15 with TRBJ1-1; 7 bases match TRBD1. The CDR3 loop reads CAIRQGSYTDAFF. CDR3 nucleotides: TGTGCCATCCGACAGGGCTCTTACACTGACGCTTTCTTT.